A single sample gave rise to the 10 T cell receptor beta chains below, sequenced in a study of blood T cell repertoires in COVID-19. Clones were sequenced by immunoSEQ multiplex PCR, and TCRdb holds only the in-frame ones, with some missing. Here the sample spans 45,000 to 70,000 clones, 84% being singletons. Sequencing was carried out using peripheral blood. The receptors shown here come from a woman older than 75 with acute or convalescent COVID-19.

V is TRBV5-1 and J is TRBJ2-7, with D possibly being TRBD2 (5 bases). The CDR3 is 14 amino acids. Germline V CDR1 and CDR2: SGHRS, YFSETQ. Trimming took off 2 bases at V and 2 bases at J, with 11 bases between the two ends. The CDR3 nucleotides read TGCGCCAGCAGCTTAATGGGTAGCGCCTACGAGCAGTACTTC. Translated, it gives CASSLMGSAYEQYF.

The chain links TRBV3-1 (or the pseudogene TRBV3-2) to TRBJ1-1; D call uncertain. Looked up from germline, CDR1 is LGHDT and CDR2 is YNNKEL (reference sequence). Trimming stripped 2 bases from V and 1 base from J, with 8 bases between. The CDR3 is made up of 14 amino acids. The CDR3 loop reads CASSQWQSNTEAFF. The CDR3 DNA sequence: TGTGCCAGCAGCCAATGGCAGTCGAACACTGAAGCTTTCTTT.

The V call is TRBV6-2 or TRBV6-3, the J call TRBJ2-3; D is unresolved. Per germline, CDR1 MNHEY and CDR2 SVGEGT. This CDR3 region has 16 residues. The V gene lost 0 bases and the J gene lost 1 base, with 11 bases spanning the gap. The CDR3 DNA sequence: TGTGCCAGCAGTTACTCGAAGAGGTTCCGCACAGATACGCAGTATTTT. Protein sequence: CASSYSKRFRTDTQYF.

CDR3 residues: CATSRTSGSGNTIYF. DNA for the CDR3: TGTGCCACCAGCAGGACAAGTGGGTCTGGAAACACCATATATTTT. V gene TRBV15 combines with J gene TRBJ1-3; D call uncertain. CDR1 LNHNV and CDR2 YYDKDF come from the germline V gene (reference sequence). The CDR3 has 15 residues. V shed 3 bases and J shed 1 base, with 10 bases lying between them.

The V gene is TRBV18, the J gene TRBJ1-4; TRBD1 matches at 7 bases. Looked up from germline, CDR1 is KGHSH and CDR2 is LQKENI. The CDR3 sequence is 15 residues long. After removal of 4 bases from V and 5 bases from J, the junction contained 7 bases not matched to a gene. This CDR3 reads CASSLLGRGNEKLFF. CDR3 bases: TGTGCCAGCTCACTGCTGGGCAGGGGGAATGAAAAACTGTTTTTT.

This clone has a single count. The chain uses TRBV14 and TRBJ2-7, with TRBD1 matching over 8 bases. Germline V gene data show CDR1 as SGHDN and CDR2 as FVKESK. J gave up 3 bases and V 4 bases, and 11 bases lay outside the gene matches. This CDR3 has 16 amino acids. The CDR3 spells CASSLTGGSEVYEQYF. CDR3 nucleotides: TGTGCCAGCAGCCTTACAGGGGGGTCTGAGGTCTACGAGCAGTACTTC. Drawing the rest from reference TRBV14 and TRBJ2-7, the complete variable domain is EAGVTQFPSHSVIEKGQTVTLRCDPISGHDNLYWYRRVMGKEIKFLLHFVKESKQDESGMPNNRFLAERTGGTYSTLKVQPAELEDSGVYFCASSLTGGSEVYEQYFGPGTRLTVT.

The V gene is TRBV2, the J gene TRBJ2-7, with D maybe TRBD1 (6 bases). This CDR3 comprises 12 residues. Trimming took off 6 bases at V and 4 bases at J, with 10 bases between the two ends. Germline V lookup: CDR1 SNHLY, CDR2 FYNNEI. Here the CDR3 reads CASRTTGYEQYF. In nucleotides, the CDR3 is TGTGCCAGCAGGACTACAGGGTACGAGCAGTACTTC.

The chain is built from TRBV5-1 and TRBJ1-4; D unresolved. CDR1 is SGHRS and CDR2 is YFSETQ in the germline V gene. Trimming left V 4 bases short and J 4 bases short, with 14 bases between. This CDR3 is built from 15 residues. The CDR3 DNA sequence: TGCGCCAGCAGCCCTGACACGAGGGTTAATGAAAAACTGTTTTTT. Its translation is CASSPDTRVNEKLFF.

The table lists this clone with a few counts. The chain combines TRBV6-5 with TRBJ2-7; tentative D call: TRBD1 (6 bases). CDR1 and CDR2 from the germline V gene are MNHEY and SVGAGI. Trimming cost V 6 bases and J 1 base, with 16 bases left between them. This CDR3 region has 15 residues. This CDR3 reads CASRLPGVSSYEQYF. CDR3 in DNA: TGTGCCAGCAGATTACCAGGGGTTTCGTCCTACGAGCAGTACTTC.

The V and J genes are TRBV30 and TRBJ1-1; D is undetermined. The CDR3 runs 11 residues. CDR1 is GTSNPN, CDR2 SVGIG, per germline (reference sequence). V was cut by 3 bases and J by 4 bases, with 6 bases left in between. The CDR3 is CAWRALTEAFF. The DNA of the CDR3 is TGTGCCTGGAGAGCGCTCACTGAAGCTTTCTTT.